This T cell receptor (beta chain) was found in a study of blood T cell repertoires in COVID-19. About the study: There were acute and convalescent COVID-19 samples, and they came from the United States, Italy and Spain. PBMCs, B-cell-depleted T cells, or T cells provided the cDNA or gDNA that made up the material.

This CDR3 region has 13 residues. Germline V gene lookup returns CDR1 LNHDA and CDR2 SQIVND (reference sequence). Trimming removed 3 bases at V and 4 bases at J, with 7 bases between. In the original workflow: Amplification of reference gene primers provided the estimated nucleated cell counts. Profiled with immunoSEQ multiplex PCR; TCRdb holds only in-frame clones, not every one. V, J and clone size were drawn from that table, and D and trimming were deduced from the DNA. The sample includes more than 200,000 clones, around four fifths of them seen just once. What was sequenced was peripheral blood. The V gene is TRBV19, the J gene TRBJ1-5; D is uncertain. The TCR sequence derives from a man aged 55 to 69 with acute or convalescent COVID-19. The CDR3 region has the DNA TGTGCCAGTAGTATGTCAGAAAATCAGCCCCAGCATTTT. The encoded protein is CASSMSENQPQHF.